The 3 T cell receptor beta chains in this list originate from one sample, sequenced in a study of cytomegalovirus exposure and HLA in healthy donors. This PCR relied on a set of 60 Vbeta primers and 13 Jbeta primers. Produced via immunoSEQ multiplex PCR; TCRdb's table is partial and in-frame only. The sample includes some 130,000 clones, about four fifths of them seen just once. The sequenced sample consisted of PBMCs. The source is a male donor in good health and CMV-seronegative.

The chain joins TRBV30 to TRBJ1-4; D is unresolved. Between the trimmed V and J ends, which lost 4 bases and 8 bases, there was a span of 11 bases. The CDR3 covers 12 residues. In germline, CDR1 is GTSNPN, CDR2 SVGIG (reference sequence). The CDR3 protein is CAWTLGREKLFF. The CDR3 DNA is TGTGCCTGGACCCTGGGCCGAGAAAAACTGTTTTTT.

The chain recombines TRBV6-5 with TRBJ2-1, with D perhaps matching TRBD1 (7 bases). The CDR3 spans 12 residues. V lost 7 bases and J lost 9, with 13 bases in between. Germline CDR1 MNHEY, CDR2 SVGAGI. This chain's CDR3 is CASTQGGREQFF. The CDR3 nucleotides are TGTGCCAGCACTCAGGGGGGTCGTGAGCAGTTCTTC.

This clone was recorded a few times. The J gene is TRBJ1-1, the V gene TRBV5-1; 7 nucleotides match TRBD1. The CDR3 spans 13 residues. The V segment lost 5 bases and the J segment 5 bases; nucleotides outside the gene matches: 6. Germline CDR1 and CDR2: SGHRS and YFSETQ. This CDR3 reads CASREGAQTEAFF. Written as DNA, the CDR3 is TGCGCCAGCAGAGAGGGGGCGCAGACTGAAGCTTTCTTT. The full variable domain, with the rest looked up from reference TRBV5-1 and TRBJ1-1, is KAGVTQTPRYLIKTRGQQVTLSCSPISGHRSVSWYQQTPGQGLQFLFEYFSETQRNKGNFPGRFSGRQFSNSRSEMNVSTLELGDSALYLCASREGAQTEAFFGQGTRLTVV.